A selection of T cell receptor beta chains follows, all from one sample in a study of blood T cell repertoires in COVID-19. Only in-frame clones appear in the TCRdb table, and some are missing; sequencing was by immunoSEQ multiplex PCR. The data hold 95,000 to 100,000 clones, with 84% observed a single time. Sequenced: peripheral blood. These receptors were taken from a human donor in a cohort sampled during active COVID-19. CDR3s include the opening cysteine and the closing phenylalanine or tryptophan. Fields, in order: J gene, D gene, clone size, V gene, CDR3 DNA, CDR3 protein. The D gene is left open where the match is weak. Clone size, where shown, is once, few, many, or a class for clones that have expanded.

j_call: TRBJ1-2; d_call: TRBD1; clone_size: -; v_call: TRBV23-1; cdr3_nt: TGCGCCAGTATTGGGGATTTGGACAGGGCGAACTATGGCTACACCTTC; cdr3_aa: CASIGDLDRANYGYTF
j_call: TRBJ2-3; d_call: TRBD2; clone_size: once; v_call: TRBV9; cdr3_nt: TGTGCCAGCAGCGTAATAGCGGGGGGGCAGGCGGATACGCAGTATTTT; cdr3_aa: CASSVIAGGQADTQYF
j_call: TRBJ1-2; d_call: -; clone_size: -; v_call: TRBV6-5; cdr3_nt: TGTGCCAGCAGTTACTCGAGGCAGCCCGTGGATGGCTACACCTTC; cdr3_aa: CASSYSRQPVDGYTF
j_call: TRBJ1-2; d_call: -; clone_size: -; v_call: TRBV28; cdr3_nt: TGTGCCAGCAGTTTACGGGTGGTAAGCTATGGCTACACCTTC; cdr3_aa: CASSLRVVSYGYTF
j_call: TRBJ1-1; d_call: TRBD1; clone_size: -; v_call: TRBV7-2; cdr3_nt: TGTGCCAGCAGCTTTAGACCGGGACAGATGAACACTGAAGCTTTCTTT; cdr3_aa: CASSFRPGQMNTEAFF
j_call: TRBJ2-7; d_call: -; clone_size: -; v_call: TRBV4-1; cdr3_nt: TGCGCCAGCAGCCAATCGGAACAGGCCCCCTACGAGCAGTACTTC; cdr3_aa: CASSQSEQAPYEQYF
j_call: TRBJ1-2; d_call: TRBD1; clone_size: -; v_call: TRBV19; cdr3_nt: TGTGCCAGTCGCAGATTAGGACAGGGCCTCTCAAGACAAAACTATGGCTACACCTTC; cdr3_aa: CASRRLGQGLSRQNYGYTF
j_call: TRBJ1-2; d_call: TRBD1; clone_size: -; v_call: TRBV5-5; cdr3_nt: TGTGCCAGCAGCTTAGGGACAGGGTTAGGGTATGGCTACACCTTC; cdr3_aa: CASSLGTGLGYGYTF
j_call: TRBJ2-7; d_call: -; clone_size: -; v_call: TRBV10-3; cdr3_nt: TGTGCCATCAGTGAGTCGGGGGGTCTATCCGGCGAGCAGTACTTC; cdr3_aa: CAISESGGLSGEQYF
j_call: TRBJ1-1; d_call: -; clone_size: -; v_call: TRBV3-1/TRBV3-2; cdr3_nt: TGTGCCAGCAGCCAAGCGCCGGGGGTCCTGAACACTGAAGCTTTCTTT; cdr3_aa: CASSQAPGVLNTEAFF
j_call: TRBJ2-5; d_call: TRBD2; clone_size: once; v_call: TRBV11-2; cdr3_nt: TGTGCCAGCAGCTGGAGGGAGGGACTAGCGGGAGACCGACAAGAGACCCAGTACTTC; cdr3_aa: CASSWREGLAGDRQETQYF
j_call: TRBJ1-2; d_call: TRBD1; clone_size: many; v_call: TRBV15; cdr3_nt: TGTGCCACCAGCAAAAGGACAGGGCAAGGCTACACCTTC; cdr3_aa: CATSKRTGQGYTF
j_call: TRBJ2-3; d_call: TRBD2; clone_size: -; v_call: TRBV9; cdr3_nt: TGTGCCAGCAGCGTAGGGTTTAGTAGCGGGAGGAACATGGGCACAGATACGCAGTATTTT; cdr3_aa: CASSVGFSSGRNMGTDTQYF
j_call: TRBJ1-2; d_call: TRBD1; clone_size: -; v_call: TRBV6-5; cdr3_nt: TGTGCCAGCAGTTACTCCCCTCAGGGGGTGGTCTATGGCTACACCTTC; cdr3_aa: CASSYSPQGVVYGYTF
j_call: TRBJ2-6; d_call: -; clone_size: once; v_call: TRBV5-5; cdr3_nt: TGTGCCAGCAGCTTTCTACAGGGAACCGGGGCCAACGTCCTGACTTTC; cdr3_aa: CASSFLQGTGANVLTF
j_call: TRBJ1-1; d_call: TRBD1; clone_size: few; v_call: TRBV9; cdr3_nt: TGTGCCAGCAGCCTCGGACAGGGAAACACTGAAGCTTTCTTT; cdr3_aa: CASSLGQGNTEAFF
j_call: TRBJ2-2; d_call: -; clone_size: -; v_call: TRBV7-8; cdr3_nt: TGTGCCAGCAGCTTAGCGGGCGGGACCAGGAACACCGGGGAGCTGTTTTTT; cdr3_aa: CASSLAGGTRNTGELFF
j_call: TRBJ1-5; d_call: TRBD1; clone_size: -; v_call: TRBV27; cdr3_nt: TGTGCCAGCAGTTTGGACAGGCTTCAGCCCCAGCATTTT; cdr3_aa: CASSLDRLQPQHF
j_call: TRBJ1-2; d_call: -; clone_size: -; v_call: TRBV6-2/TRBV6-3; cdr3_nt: TGTGCCAGCAGTTACCTCGCGGAAGGCTACACCTTC; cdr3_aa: CASSYLAEGYTF
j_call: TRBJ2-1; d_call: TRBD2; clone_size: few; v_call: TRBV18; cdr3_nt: TGTGCCAGCTCACCAAGGGGACTAGCGGTGAATGAGCAGTTCTTC; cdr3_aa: CASSPRGLAVNEQFF
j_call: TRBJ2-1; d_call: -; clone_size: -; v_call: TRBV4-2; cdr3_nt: TGTGCCAGCAGCCAAGTAGGCGGCGAAATCAATGAGCAGTTCTTC; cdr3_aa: CASSQVGGEINEQFF
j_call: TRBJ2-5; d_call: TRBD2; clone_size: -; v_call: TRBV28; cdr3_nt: TGTGCCAGCAGTTTACTAGCGGCCCAAGAGACCCAGTACTTC; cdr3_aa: CASSLLAAQETQYF
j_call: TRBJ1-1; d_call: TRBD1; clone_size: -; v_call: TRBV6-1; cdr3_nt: TGTGCCAGCAGCGAAGGAGGGGGCAGGGGTCCCTCGAACACTGAAGCTTTCTTT; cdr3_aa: CASSEGGGRGPSNTEAFF
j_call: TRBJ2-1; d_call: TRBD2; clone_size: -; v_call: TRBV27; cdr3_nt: TGTGCCAGCAGTTTATTCAGGCCGGTAGCGGGCCCGAGCTCCTACAATGAGCAGTTCTTC; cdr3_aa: CASSLFRPVAGPSSYNEQFF
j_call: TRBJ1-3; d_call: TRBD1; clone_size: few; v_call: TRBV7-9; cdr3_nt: TGTGCCAGCAGCCCCCCACAGGGGCAGAATGGAAACACCATATATTTT; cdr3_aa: CASSPPQGQNGNTIYF
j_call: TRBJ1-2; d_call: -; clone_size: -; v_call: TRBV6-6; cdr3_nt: TGTGCCAGCAGTCGGAGCTATGGCTACACCTTC; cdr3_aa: CASSRSYGYTF
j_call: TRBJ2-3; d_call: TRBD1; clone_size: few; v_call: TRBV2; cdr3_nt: TGTGCCAGCATTAGGGGGCTCCTAGATACGCAGTATTTT; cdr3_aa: CASIRGLLDTQYF
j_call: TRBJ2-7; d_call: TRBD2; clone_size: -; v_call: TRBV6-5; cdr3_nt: TGTGCCAGCAGTTACTCCGGGACTAGCGCTTACGAGCAGTACTTC; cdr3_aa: CASSYSGTSAYEQYF
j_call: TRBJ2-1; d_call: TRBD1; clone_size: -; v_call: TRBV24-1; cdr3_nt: TGTGCCACAACAGGGGGATTTGGCAATGAGCAGTTCTTC; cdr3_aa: CATTGGFGNEQFF
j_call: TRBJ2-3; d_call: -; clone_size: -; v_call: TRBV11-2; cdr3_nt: TGTGCCAGCAGCTTAAGGCTAGCACGAAGCACAGATACGCAGTATTTT; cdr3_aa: CASSLRLARSTDTQYF
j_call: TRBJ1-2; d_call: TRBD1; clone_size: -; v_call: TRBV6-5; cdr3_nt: TGTGCCAGCAGGGGGACAGGGGTCAAAAATGGCTACACCTTC; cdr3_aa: CASRGTGVKNGYTF
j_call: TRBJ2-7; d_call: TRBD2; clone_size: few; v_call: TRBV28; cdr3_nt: TGTGCCAGCAGTCGATTAGCGGGCGACCTGAACTTC; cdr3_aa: CASSRLAGDLNF
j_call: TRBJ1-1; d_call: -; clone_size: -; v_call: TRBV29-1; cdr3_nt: TGCAGCGCCAATGGGCAGGGGAGTATGAACACTGAAGCTTTCTTT; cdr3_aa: CSANGQGSMNTEAFF
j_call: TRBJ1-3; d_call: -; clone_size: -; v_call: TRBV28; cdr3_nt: TGTGCCAGCACTCCGACAGTGGCCTGGGACACCATATATTTT; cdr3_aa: CASTPTVAWDTIYF
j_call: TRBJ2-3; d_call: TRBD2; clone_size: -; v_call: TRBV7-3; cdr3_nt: TGTGCCAGCAGCTTAAGGCCAGCGGGGGGGCTGAGTACAGATACGCAGTATTTT; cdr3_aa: CASSLRPAGGLSTDTQYF
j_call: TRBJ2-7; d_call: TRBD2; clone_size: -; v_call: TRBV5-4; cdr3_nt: TGTGCCAGCAGCCCGCGGACTAGCGGTGACTACGAGCAGTACTTC; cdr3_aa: CASSPRTSGDYEQYF
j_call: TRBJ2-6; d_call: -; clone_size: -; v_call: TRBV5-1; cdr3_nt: TGCGCCAGCAGCTTGGTGGGGCAGGGATCTGGGGCCAACGTCCTGACTTTC; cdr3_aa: CASSLVGQGSGANVLTF
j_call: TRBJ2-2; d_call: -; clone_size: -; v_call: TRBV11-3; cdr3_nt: TGTGCCAGCAGCTTAATGGCCAACACCGGGGAGCTGTTTTTT; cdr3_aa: CASSLMANTGELFF
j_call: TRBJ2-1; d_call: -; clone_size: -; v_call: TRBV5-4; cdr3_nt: TGTGCCAGCAGCGTCGGACTGGGCGTGGGATTCTTC; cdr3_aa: CASSVGLGVGFF
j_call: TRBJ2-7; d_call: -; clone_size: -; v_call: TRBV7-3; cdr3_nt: TGTGCCAGCAGCTTACAGGGAACAACAGGGGAGCAGTACTTC; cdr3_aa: CASSLQGTTGEQYF
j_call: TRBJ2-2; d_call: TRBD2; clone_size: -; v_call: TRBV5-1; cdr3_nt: TGCGCCAGCAGCTCATCCGGGACTAGCAGATCCAACACCGGGGAGCTGTTTTTT; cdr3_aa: CASSSSGTSRSNTGELFF
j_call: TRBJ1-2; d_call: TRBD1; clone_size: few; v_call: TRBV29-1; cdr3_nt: TGCAGCGTGGGTGGACAGGCCGACGGCTACACCTTC; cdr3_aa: CSVGGQADGYTF
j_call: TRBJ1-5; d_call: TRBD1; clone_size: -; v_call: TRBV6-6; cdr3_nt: TGTGCCAGCAGACGACAGGGGAATCAGCCCCAGCATTTT; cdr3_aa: CASRRQGNQPQHF
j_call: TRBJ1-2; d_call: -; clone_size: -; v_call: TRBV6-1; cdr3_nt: TGTGCCAGCAGTGAAGTCGCAGGGTATGGCTACACCTTC; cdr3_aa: CASSEVAGYGYTF
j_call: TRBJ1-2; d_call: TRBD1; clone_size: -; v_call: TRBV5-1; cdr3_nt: TGCGCCAGCAGCCTGACAGGGGGCCTTGCTGGCTACACCTTC; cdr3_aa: CASSLTGGLAGYTF
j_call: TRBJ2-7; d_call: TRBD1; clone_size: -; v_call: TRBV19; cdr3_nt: TGTGCCAGTAAATTTTCCGGGACAGGGTCCTACGAGCAGTACTTC; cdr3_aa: CASKFSGTGSYEQYF
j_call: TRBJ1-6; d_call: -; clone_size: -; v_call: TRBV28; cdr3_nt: TGTGCCAGCAGACCCCGTGACAGGCTAAATTCACCCCTCCACTTT; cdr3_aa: CASRPRDRLNSPLHF
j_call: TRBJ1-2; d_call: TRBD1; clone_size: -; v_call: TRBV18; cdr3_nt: TGTGCCAGCTCACTACTGACCGACAGGGCAAACTATGGCTACACCTTC; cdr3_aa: CASSLLTDRANYGYTF
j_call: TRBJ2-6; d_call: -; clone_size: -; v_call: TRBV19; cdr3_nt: TGTGCCAGTAGTATAAGGGGCTCTGGGGCCAACGTCCTGACTTTC; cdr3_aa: CASSIRGSGANVLTF
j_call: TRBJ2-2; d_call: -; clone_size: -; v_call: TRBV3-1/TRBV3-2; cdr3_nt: TGTGCCAGCAGCCTACAAAACGGGGTACCGAACACCGGGGAGCTGTTTTTT; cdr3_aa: CASSLQNGVPNTGELFF
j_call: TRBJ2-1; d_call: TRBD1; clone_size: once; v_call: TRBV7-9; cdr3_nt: TGTGCCAGCAGCTTGGGACAGGGAAATGAGCAGTTCTTC; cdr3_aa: CASSLGQGNEQFF